The 14 T cell receptor beta chains below come from one sample, sequenced in a study of blood T cell repertoires in COVID-19. Data came from immunoSEQ multiplex PCR; TCRdb stores just in-frame clones and leaves some out. The table has 200,000 to 300,000 clones, around 86% seen once; the top ten hold around 12%. The sample was peripheral blood. Source of these receptors: a man at least 80 years old with acute or convalescent COVID-19.

V usage is TRBV19 and J usage is TRBJ2-1, with 7 bases that match TRBD1. Germline values: CDR1 LNHDA, CDR2 SQIVND (reference sequence). CDR3 length equals 14 residues. J lost 8 bases, V lost 10 bases, and 14 bases had no gene match. The CDR3 spells CATQEYRGSDEQFF. In nucleotides, the CDR3 is TGTGCCACCCAAGAGTACAGGGGATCAGATGAGCAGTTCTTC.

This clone was found a few times. This chain uses TRBV10-1 with TRBJ2-4, with D possibly being TRBD1 (5 bases). V lost 4 bases and J lost 2, with 6 bases in between. Germline CDR1 and CDR2: WNHNN and SYGVQD (reference sequence). The CDR3 spans 13 residues. The CDR3: CASSGQPKNIQYF. CDR3 DNA sequence: TGCGCCAGCAGTGGACAGCCCAAAAACATTCAGTACTTC.

The V gene is TRBV6-5, the J gene TRBJ1-2; D is perhaps TRBD1 (6 bases). The CDR3 runs to 13 residues. V was clipped by 4 bases and J by 8 bases, with 14 bases between them. Per germline, CDR1 MNHEY and CDR2 SVGAGI. CDR3 loop: CASSFPDSQGYTF. CDR3 nucleotides: TGTGCCAGCAGTTTTCCGGACAGCCAGGGCTACACCTTC.

This clone came up once. The rearrangement joins TRBV20-1 to TRBJ1-5; maybe TRBD1 (5 bases). The germline CDR1 and CDR2 sequences are DFQATT and SNEGSKA (reference sequence). Deletions cut 3 bases from V and 6 bases from J, with 12 bases between. This CDR3 region has 13 residues. CDR3 sequence: CSASRGLAQPQHF. CDR3 nucleotides: TGCAGTGCTAGTCGGGGACTCGCTCAGCCCCAGCATTTT.

This clone was detected a few times. J is TRBJ1-4 and V is TRBV11-2, with 8 bases matching TRBD1. The CDR3 contains 13 residues. Unmatched junction bases numbered 6, after V lost 8 bases and J lost 7 bases. Germline lookup yields CDR1 SGHAT and CDR2 FQNNGV. CDR3 in DNA: TGTGCCAGCCAAACAGGGGGGAGTGAAAAACTGTTTTTT. Protein sequence: CASQTGGSEKLFF.

The chain carries TRBV27 and TRBJ1-3, with D possibly being TRBD1 (5 bases). Looked up from germline, CDR1 is MNHEY and CDR2 is SMNVEV (reference sequence). The length of the CDR3 is 14 residues. V lost 4 bases to trimming and J lost 4 bases, with 11 bases between them. CDR3 in amino acids: CASSSWGYGNTIYF. Here the CDR3 DNA reads TGTGCCAGCAGTTCATGGGGCTACGGAAACACCATATATTTT.

The chain recombines TRBV5-5 with TRBJ1-5, with no clear D. Germline CDR1 is SGHKS and CDR2 is YYEKEE (reference sequence). This CDR3 contains 14 residues. V shed 1 base and J shed 7 bases, with 12 bases lying between them. In nucleotides, the CDR3 is TGTGCCAGCAGCTTGTCCGGGTTCGGCCAGCCCCAGCATTTT. Translating it yields CASSLSGFGQPQHF.

V is TRBV27 and J is TRBJ2-1, with 8 bases identical to TRBD2. The germline V gene encodes CDR1 MNHEY and CDR2 SMNVEV (reference sequence). This CDR3 region has 17 residues. V was clipped by 2 bases and J by 0 bases; unmatched bases: 6. CDR3 sequence: CASSLPRGTSSYNEQFF. CDR3 in DNA: TGTGCCAGCAGTTTACCCCGAGGGACTAGCTCCTACAATGAGCAGTTCTTC.

The chain has TRBV6-4 and TRBJ2-3, with D perhaps TRBD2 (6 bases). The V and J ends lost 6 bases and 2 bases respectively, with 12 bases between them. This CDR3 is built from 14 residues. CDR1 is MRHNA and CDR2 is SNTAGT in the germline V gene. The DNA for the CDR3 is TGTGCCAGCAGCGGGGACTTCTACACAGATACGCAGTATTTT. Protein sequence: CASSGDFYTDTQYF.

The chain uses TRBV5-4 and TRBJ2-1, with a weak D call TRBD2 (6 bases). The CDR3 has 13 amino acids. V gave up 5 bases and J gave up 7 bases, with 13 bases separating them. From germline, CDR1 is SGHNT and CDR2 YYREEE (reference sequence). The CDR3 sequence: CASSHNRENEQFF. The CDR3 nucleotides are TGTGCCAGCAGTCATAACCGGGAGAATGAGCAGTTCTTC.

This rearrangement joins TRBV11-2 to TRBJ1-1, with a weak D call TRBD1 (5 bases). The length of the CDR3 is 14 residues. Trimming took 5 bases from V and 7 from J, leaving 17 bases between them. The germline V gene has CDR1 SGHAT and CDR2 FQNNGV. Here the CDR3 reads CASSPDSPLGEAFF. The CDR3 DNA reads as TGTGCCAGCAGCCCCGACAGCCCGTTAGGTGAAGCTTTCTTT. Looking up the rest from reference TRBV11-2 and TRBJ1-1 gives the full variable domain: EAGVAQSPRYKIIEKRQSVAFWCNPISGHATLYWYQQILGQGPKLLIQFQNNGVVDDSQLPKDRFSAERLKGVDSTLKIQPAKLEDSAVYLCASSPDSPLGEAFFGQGTRLTVV.

Of note for this clone: A read error may account for a junction end that differs from germline. The chain uses TRBV6-5 and TRBJ1-1; 8 positions agree with TRBD1. This CDR3 is built from 15 residues. Germline assignment: CDR1 MNHEY and CDR2 SVGAGI. CDR3 sequence: CASIRDSRGLKRLVF. The CDR3 DNA follows: TGTGCCAGCATCAGAGATAGCAGGGGGCTAAAGAGGCTTGTCTTT.

The V call is TRBV6-2 or TRBV6-3, the J call TRBJ1-1; D call uncertain. The CDR3 extends over 14 amino acids. Germline values: CDR1 MNHEY, CDR2 SVGEGT. Trimming removed 4 bases at V and 4 bases at J, with 13 bases between. This CDR3 is CASSWSGETTEAFF. The CDR3 DNA follows: TGTGCCAGCAGTTGGAGCGGGGAGACCACTGAAGCTTTCTTT.

V gene TRBV2 combines with J gene TRBJ1-5; D is possibly TRBD1 (6 bases). The germline CDR1 and CDR2 sequences are SNHLY and FYNNEI. The CDR3 loop spans 15 amino acids. Trimming removed 7 bases from V and 0 bases from J, with 13 bases in between. DNA of the CDR3: TGTGCCAGCACTAAGACAGGTAATAGCAATCAGCCCCAGCATTTT. Residues: CASTKTGNSNQPQHF.